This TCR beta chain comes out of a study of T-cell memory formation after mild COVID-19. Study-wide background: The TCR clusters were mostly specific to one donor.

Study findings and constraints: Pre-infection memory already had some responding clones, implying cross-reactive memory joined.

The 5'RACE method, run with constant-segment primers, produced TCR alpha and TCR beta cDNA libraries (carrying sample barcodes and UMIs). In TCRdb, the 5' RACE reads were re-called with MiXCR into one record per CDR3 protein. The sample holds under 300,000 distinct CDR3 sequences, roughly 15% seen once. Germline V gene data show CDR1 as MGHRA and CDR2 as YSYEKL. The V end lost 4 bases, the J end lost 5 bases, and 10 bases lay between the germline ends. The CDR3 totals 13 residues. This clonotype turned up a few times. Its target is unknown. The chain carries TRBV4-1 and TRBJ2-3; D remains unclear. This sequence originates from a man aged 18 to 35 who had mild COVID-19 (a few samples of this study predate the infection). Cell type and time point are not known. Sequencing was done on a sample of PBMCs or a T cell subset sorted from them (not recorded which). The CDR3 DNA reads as TGCGCCAGCAGCCCAGAGAACGGAGATACGCAGTATTTT. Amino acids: CASSPENGDTQYF.